Listed here are 21 T cell receptor beta chains from one sample, sequenced in a study of blood T cell repertoires in COVID-19. Some clones are missing from TCRdb's copy, which holds only in-frame ones; the method was immunoSEQ multiplex PCR. The sample lists about 220,000 clones, around 81% occurring once. The sequenced sample consisted of peripheral blood. The receptor set was obtained from a woman aged 30 to 39 who had recovered from COVID-19.

The chain couples TRBV7-2 to TRBJ1-5; TRBD1 agrees at 10 bases. Looked up from germline, CDR1 is SGHTA and CDR2 is FQGNSA. CDR3 length: 16 residues. V shed 4 bases and J 6 bases; nucleotides not matched to a gene: 9. The CDR3 loop is CASSSRTGGSVQPQHF. For the CDR3, the DNA is TGTGCCAGCAGCTCTAGGACAGGGGGTAGCGTTCAGCCCCAGCATTTT. The entire variable domain, with the rest obtained from reference TRBV7-2 and TRBJ1-5, is as follows: GAGVSQSPSNKVTEKGKDVELRCDPISGHTALYWYRQSLGQGLEFLIYFQGNSAPDKSGLPSDRFSAERTGGSVSTLTIQRTQQEDSAVYLCASSSRTGGSVQPQHFGDGTRLSIL.

This chain connects TRBV6-1 to TRBJ2-5; no reliable D call. This CDR3 is built from 12 residues. With 0 bases removed from V and 4 bases from J, the gap between germline ends came to 3 bases. CDR1 and CDR2 from the germline V gene are MNHNS and SASEGT. CDR3 residues: CASSEARETQYF. The CDR3 DNA reads as TGTGCCAGCAGTGAAGCGCGAGAGACCCAGTACTTC.

This rearrangement joins TRBV6-5 to TRBJ1-4, with D possibly matching TRBD1 (6 bases). The CDR3 is 15 amino acids. Between the trimmed V and J ends, which lost 10 bases and 0 bases, there was a span of 15 bases. From germline, CDR1 is MNHEY and CDR2 SVGAGI. The CDR3 loop reads CAILTGHSTNEKLFF. In DNA, the CDR3 is TGTGCCATCTTGACGGGACACTCAACTAATGAAAAACTGTTTTTT.

This sequence joins TRBV21-1 and TRBJ2-6; TRBD1, as called in the table, went unchecked against the DNA. TRBV21-1 is termed a pseudogene. The CDR3 totals 20 residues. The CDR3 is CASSKESGRGLSGGANVLTF. CDR3 nucleotide sequence: TGTGCCAGCAGCAAAGAATCAGGCAGGGGGCTTTCAGGTGGGGCCAACGTCCTGACTTTC.

The V and J genes are TRBV6-5 and TRBJ1-1; D is unresolved. The CDR3 covers 14 residues. CDR1 is MNHEY and CDR2 is SVGAGI in the germline V gene. V lost 5 bases, J lost 4 bases, and 14 bases lay in between. This CDR3 is CASSPLDEGTEAFF. Here the CDR3 DNA reads TGTGCCAGCAGTCCGCTGGACGAGGGCACTGAAGCTTTCTTT.

The genes are TRBV11-2 and TRBJ1-1; a weak D match, TRBD1 (5 bases). Germline CDR1 is SGHAT and CDR2 is FQNNGV. CDR3 size: 14 residues. The V and J ends lost 1 base and 8 bases respectively, with 14 bases between them. CDR3 protein: CASSLGGWAGEAFF. CDR3 sequence (DNA): TGTGCCAGCAGCTTAGGAGGATGGGCAGGGGAAGCTTTCTTT.

DNA of the CDR3: TGTGCCAGCAGCGTAAAAGCGGAGGTAGTCTACGAGCAGTACTTC. Its protein product is CASSVKAEVVYEQYF. The rearrangement joins TRBV9 to TRBJ2-7, with D possibly TRBD2 on 5 matching bases. CDR1 SGDLS and CDR2 YYNGEE come from the germline V gene. Between the trimmed V and J ends, which lost 1 base and 3 bases, there was a span of 14 bases. CDR3 length equals 15 residues. The full variable domain, with the rest looked up from reference TRBV9 and TRBJ2-7, is DSGVTQTPKHLITATGQRVTLRCSPRSGDLSVYWYQQSLDQGLQFLIQYYNGEERAKGNILERFSAQQFPDLHSELNLSSLELGDSALYFCASSVKAEVVYEQYFGPGTRLTVT.

The chain combines TRBV30 with TRBJ2-5; no clear D gene. This CDR3 has 14 residues. In germline, CDR1 is GTSNPN, CDR2 SVGIG (reference sequence). Trimming stripped 1 base from V and 1 base from J, with 10 bases between. CDR3 DNA: TGTGCCTGGAGTGGGGCCAGCATCCAAGAGACCCAGTACTTC. Amino acid sequence: CAWSGASIQETQYF.

This chain links TRBV5-1 with TRBJ2-1; 9 nucleotides agree with TRBD2. Germline V lookup: CDR1 SGHRS, CDR2 YFSETQ. The CDR3 contains 15 residues. Germline trimming cut 6 bases from V and 7 bases from J; bases unmatched to any gene: 11. The CDR3 nucleotides are TGCGCCAGCAACTTTCTGGCGGGAGGGCCGAATGAGCAGTTCTTC. As protein: CASNFLAGGPNEQFF.

CDR3 DNA: TGTGCCAGCAGCCTTCCTCACACTGAAGCTTTCTTT. Its translation is CASSLPHTEAFF. This sequence joins TRBV6-5 and TRBJ1-1; D is uncertain. The CDR3 covers 12 residues. CDR1 is MNHEY and CDR2 is SVGAGI in the germline V gene. Trimming stripped 6 bases from V and 3 bases from J, with 8 bases between.

This clone was detected only once. This sequence joins TRBV7-9 and TRBJ1-2; tentatively, D is TRBD1 (6 bases). Germline CDR1 SEHNR, CDR2 FQNEAQ (reference sequence). The V and J ends lost 8 bases and 0 bases respectively, with 10 bases between them. The CDR3 runs to 13 residues. CDR3 nucleotides: TGTGCCAGCGGGACACCACCTAACTATGGCTACACCTTC. Translated: CASGTPPNYGYTF.

The chain links TRBV27 to TRBJ1-2; TRBD1 matches 7 bases. The length of the CDR3 is 16 residues. Germline V gene data show CDR1 as MNHEY and CDR2 as SMNVEV (reference sequence). The trim removed 6 bases at V and 2 bases at J, leaving 12 bases unmatched. As DNA, the CDR3 is TGTGCCAGCAGCTTTGGGGGCGTGACAGGGAACTATGGCTACACCTTC. Translated: CASSFGGVTGNYGYTF.

V is TRBV28 and J is TRBJ2-7, with D perhaps matching TRBD2 (5 bases). Trimming removed 2 bases at V and 2 bases at J, with 7 bases between. Germline V lookup: CDR1 MDHEN, CDR2 SYDVKM. This CDR3 is built from 13 residues. In DNA form, the CDR3 reads TGTGCCAGCAGTTTAACCGGGACCTACGAGCAGTACTTC. Translating it yields CASSLTGTYEQYF. The complete variable domain, with remaining parts taken from reference TRBV28 and TRBJ2-7, reads DVKVTQSSRYLVKRTGEKVFLECVQDMDHENMFWYRQDPGLGLRLIYFSYDVKMKEKGDIPEGYSVSREKKERFSLILESASTNQTSMYLCASSLTGTYEQYFGPGTRLTVT.

The chain recombines TRBV7-6 with TRBJ1-2; 8 nucleotides match TRBD1. Unmatched junction bases numbered 0, after V lost 1 base and J lost 5 bases. Per the germline V gene, CDR1 is SGHVS and CDR2 is FNYEAQ. The CDR3 spans 13 residues. CDR3 DNA sequence: TGTGCCAGCAGCTTAGGACAGGGGTATGGCTACACCTTC. Translating gives CASSLGQGYGYTF.

The chain links TRBV25-1 to TRBJ1-1; no clear D. The CDR3 contains 13 residues. V was cut by 8 bases and J by 0 bases, with 10 bases left in between. Germline lookup yields CDR1 MGHDK and CDR2 SYGVNS. DNA of the CDR3: TGTGCCAGCTCCGCCGACATGAACACTGAAGCTTTCTTT. It encodes CASSADMNTEAFF.

This clone was observed a few times. The chain uses TRBV28 and TRBJ1-1, with 9 bases lining up with TRBD1. Germline V gene lookup returns CDR1 MDHEN and CDR2 SYDVKM. This CDR3 is built from 14 residues. The junction had 8 bases not matched to a gene; V was cut back by 7 bases and J by 5 bases. The CDR3 loop reads CASTSDGQGTEAFF. CDR3 sequence (DNA): TGTGCCAGCACCTCTGATGGACAGGGGACTGAAGCTTTCTTT.

The chain joins TRBV5-1 to TRBJ2-1, with 8 bases that match TRBD1. V lost 5 bases and J lost 6; bases outside the gene matches: 10. Germline V gene data show CDR1 as SGHRS and CDR2 as YFSETQ. The CDR3 has 15 residues. DNA for the CDR3: TGCGCCAGCAGATCCGCAGGGGGCCGTTTCAATGAGCAGTTCTTC. Amino acids: CASRSAGGRFNEQFF. Full variable domain (missing parts from reference TRBV5-1 and TRBJ2-1): KAGVTQTPRYLIKTRGQQVTLSCSPISGHRSVSWYQQTPGQGLQFLFEYFSETQRNKGNFPGRFSGRQFSNSRSEMNVSTLELGDSALYLCASRSAGGRFNEQFFGPGTRLTVL.

The V call is TRBV3-1 (or the pseudogene TRBV3-2), the J call TRBJ2-3; 11 bases fit TRBD2. Per germline, CDR1 LGHDT and CDR2 YNNKEL (reference sequence). V shed 5 bases and J 0 bases; nucleotides not matched to a gene: 10. The CDR3 loop spans 18 amino acids. Here the CDR3 reads CASSSGTSGEISTDTQYF. For the CDR3, the DNA is TGTGCCAGCAGCTCCGGGACTAGCGGAGAGATTAGCACAGATACGCAGTATTTT.

This sequence joins TRBV6-5 and TRBJ2-3; 7 bases agree with TRBD2. Germline trimming cut 7 bases from V and 2 bases from J; bases unmatched to any gene: 9. From germline, CDR1 is MNHEY and CDR2 SVGAGI. This CDR3 has 15 residues. The CDR3 DNA sequence: TGTGCCAGCACTCCTGAAGCGGGACCCACAGATACGCAGTATTTT. Translating it yields CASTPEAGPTDTQYF.

This clone was counted a single time. The V call is TRBV5-1, the J call TRBJ2-7; 11 bases are a match to TRBD2. V lost 5 bases, J lost 4 bases, and 14 bases stayed unmatched. Germline V lookup: CDR1 SGHRS, CDR2 YFSETQ. The CDR3 sequence is 17 residues long. As DNA, the CDR3 is TGCGCCAGCAGACCAGAAGGTCTAGCGGGAGGAGGTTACGAGCAGTACTTC. Protein product: CASRPEGLAGGGYEQYF.

The V call is TRBV2, the J call TRBJ2-1, with 7 bases that match TRBD2. V lost 6 bases and J lost 5; bases outside the gene matches: 7. CDR3 length: 14 residues. Germline lookup yields CDR1 SNHLY and CDR2 FYNNEI. CDR3 DNA sequence: TGTGCCAGCAGCCGAAGACTAGCCAACAATGAGCAGTTCTTC. Amino acids: CASSRRLANNEQFF.